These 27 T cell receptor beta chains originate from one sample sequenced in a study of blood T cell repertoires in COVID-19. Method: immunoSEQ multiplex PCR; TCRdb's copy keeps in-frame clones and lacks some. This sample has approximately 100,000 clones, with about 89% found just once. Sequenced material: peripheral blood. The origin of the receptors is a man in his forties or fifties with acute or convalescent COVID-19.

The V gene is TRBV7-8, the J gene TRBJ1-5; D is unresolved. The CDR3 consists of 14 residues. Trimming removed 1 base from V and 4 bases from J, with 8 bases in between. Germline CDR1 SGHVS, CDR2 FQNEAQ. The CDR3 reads CASSLGGRNQPQHF. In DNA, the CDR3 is TGTGCCAGCAGCTTAGGAGGTAGAAATCAGCCCCAGCATTTT.

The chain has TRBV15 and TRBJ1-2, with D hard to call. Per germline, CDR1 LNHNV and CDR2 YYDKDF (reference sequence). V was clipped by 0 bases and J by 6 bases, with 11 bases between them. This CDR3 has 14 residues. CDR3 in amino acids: CATSRDRGMDGYTF. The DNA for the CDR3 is TGTGCCACCAGCAGAGATAGAGGGATGGATGGCTACACCTTC.

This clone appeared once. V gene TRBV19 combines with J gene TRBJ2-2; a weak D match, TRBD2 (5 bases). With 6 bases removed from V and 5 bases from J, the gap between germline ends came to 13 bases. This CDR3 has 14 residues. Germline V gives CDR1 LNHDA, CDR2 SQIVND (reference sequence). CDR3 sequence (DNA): TGTGCCAGTAGGGCGGGTCGGCAGACCGGGGAGCTGTTTTTT. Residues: CASRAGRQTGELFF.

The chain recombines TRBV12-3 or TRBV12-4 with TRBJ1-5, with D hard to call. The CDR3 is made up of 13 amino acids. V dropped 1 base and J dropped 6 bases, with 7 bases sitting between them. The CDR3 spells CASSLDYGQPQHF. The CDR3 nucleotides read TGTGCCAGCAGTTTAGACTATGGTCAGCCCCAGCATTTT.

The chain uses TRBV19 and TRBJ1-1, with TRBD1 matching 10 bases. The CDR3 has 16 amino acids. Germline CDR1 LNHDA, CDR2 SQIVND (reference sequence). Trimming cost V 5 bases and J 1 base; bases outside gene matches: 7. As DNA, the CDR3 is TGTGCCAGTAGTGGGGGACAGGGGACGTCGAACACTGAAGCTTTCTTT. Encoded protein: CASSGGQGTSNTEAFF.

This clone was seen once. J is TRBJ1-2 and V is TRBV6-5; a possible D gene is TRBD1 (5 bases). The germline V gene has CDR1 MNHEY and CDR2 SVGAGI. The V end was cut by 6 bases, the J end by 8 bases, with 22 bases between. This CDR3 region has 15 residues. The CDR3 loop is CASSSSGGGLQGYTF. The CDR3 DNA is TGTGCCAGCAGCTCCTCCGGGGGAGGGTTGCAAGGCTACACCTTC.

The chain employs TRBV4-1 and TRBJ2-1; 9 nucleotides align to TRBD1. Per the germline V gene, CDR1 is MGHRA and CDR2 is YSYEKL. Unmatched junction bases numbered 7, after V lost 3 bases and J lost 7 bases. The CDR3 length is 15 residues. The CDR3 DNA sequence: TGCGCCAGCAGCCATCCCCTGACAGGGGGAAATGAGCAGTTCTTC. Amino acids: CASSHPLTGGNEQFF.

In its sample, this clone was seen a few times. The CDR3 DNA sequence: TGTGCCAGCAGCCAAGAAACTAGCGGGGCCCCACAGTTCTTC. Encoded protein: CASSQETSGAPQFF. The J gene is TRBJ2-1, the V gene TRBV3-1 (or the pseudogene TRBV3-2), with 10 bases aligning to TRBD2. The V gene's germline CDR1 is LGHDT and CDR2 YNNKEL (reference sequence). The J segment lost 13 bases and the V segment lost 0 bases, leaving 6 bases of the junction unmatched. The CDR3 sequence is 14 residues long.

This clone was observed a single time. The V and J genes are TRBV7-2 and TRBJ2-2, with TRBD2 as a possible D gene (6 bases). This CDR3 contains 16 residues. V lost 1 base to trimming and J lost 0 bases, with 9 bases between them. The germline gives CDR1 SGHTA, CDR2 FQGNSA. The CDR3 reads CASSLVGGTNTGELFF. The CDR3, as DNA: TGTGCCAGCAGCTTAGTCGGGGGAACGAACACCGGGGAGCTGTTTTTT.

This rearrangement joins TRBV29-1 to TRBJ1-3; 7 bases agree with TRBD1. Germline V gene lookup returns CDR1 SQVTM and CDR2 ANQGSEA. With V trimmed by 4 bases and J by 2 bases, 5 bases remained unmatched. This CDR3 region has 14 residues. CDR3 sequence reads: CSVVTGAAGNTIYF. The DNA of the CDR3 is TGCAGCGTTGTAACAGGGGCGGCTGGAAACACCATATATTTT.

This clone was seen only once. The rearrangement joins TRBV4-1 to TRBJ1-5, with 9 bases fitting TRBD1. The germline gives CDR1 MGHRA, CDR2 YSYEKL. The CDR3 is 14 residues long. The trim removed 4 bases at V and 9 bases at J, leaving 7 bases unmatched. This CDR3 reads CASSLRDRERPQHF. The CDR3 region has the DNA TGCGCCAGCAGCCTACGGGACAGGGAGAGGCCCCAGCATTTT.

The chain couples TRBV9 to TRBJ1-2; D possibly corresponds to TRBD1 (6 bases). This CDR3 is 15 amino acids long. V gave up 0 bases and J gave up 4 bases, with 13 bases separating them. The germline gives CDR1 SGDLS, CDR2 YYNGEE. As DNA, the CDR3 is TGTGCCAGCAGCGTAGCAAGGGGGGGGACCTATGGCTACACCTTC. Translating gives CASSVARGGTYGYTF.

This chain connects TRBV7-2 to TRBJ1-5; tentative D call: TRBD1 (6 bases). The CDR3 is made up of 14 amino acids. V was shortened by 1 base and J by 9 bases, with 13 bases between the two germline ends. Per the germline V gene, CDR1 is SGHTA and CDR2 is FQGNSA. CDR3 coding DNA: TGTGCCAGCAGCTTAGACAGGGCCTTGGGGCCCCAGCATTTT. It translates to CASSLDRALGPQHF. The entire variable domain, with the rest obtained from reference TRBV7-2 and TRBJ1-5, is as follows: GAGVSQSPSNKVTEKGKDVELRCDPISGHTALYWYRQSLGQGLEFLIYFQGNSAPDKSGLPSDRFSAERTGGSVSTLTIQRTQQEDSAVYLCASSLDRALGPQHFGDGTRLSIL.

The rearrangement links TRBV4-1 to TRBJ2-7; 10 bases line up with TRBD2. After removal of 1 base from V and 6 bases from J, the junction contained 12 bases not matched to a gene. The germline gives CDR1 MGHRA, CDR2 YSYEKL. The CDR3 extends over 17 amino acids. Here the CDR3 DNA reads TGCGCCAGCAGCCAAGTGGCAGCGGGGGGGTCTTGGGGCGAGCAGTACTTC. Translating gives CASSQVAAGGSWGEQYF.

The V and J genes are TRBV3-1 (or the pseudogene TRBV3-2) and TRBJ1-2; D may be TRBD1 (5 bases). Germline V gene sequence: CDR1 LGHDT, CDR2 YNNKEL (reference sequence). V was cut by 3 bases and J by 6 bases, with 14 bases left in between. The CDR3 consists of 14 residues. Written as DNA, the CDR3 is TGTGCCAGCAGCCAGGGGCCTGGGGTAAATGGCTACACCTTC. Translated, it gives CASSQGPGVNGYTF.

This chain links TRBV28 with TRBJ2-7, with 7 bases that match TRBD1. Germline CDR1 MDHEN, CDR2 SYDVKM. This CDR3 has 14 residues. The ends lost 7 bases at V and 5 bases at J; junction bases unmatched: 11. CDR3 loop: CASITGTANNEQYF. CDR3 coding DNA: TGTGCCAGCATCACCGGGACAGCGAACAACGAGCAGTACTTC. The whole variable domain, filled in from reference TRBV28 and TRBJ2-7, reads DVKVTQSSRYLVKRTGEKVFLECVQDMDHENMFWYRQDPGLGLRLIYFSYDVKMKEKGDIPEGYSVSREKKERFSLILESASTNQTSMYLCASITGTANNEQYFGPGTRLTVT.

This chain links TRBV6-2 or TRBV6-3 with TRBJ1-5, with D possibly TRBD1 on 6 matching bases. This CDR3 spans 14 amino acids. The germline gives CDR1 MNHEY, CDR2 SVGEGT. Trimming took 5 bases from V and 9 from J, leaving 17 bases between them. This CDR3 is CASSMRTVKGPQHF. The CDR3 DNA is TGTGCCAGCAGTATGAGGACAGTTAAGGGGCCCCAGCATTTT.

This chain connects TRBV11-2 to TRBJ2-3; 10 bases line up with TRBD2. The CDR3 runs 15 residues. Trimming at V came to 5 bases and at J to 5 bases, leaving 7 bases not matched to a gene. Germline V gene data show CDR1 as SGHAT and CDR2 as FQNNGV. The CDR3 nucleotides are TGTGCCAGCAGCCGTAGCGGGGGGCAGGGAGATACGCAGTATTTT. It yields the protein CASSRSGGQGDTQYF.

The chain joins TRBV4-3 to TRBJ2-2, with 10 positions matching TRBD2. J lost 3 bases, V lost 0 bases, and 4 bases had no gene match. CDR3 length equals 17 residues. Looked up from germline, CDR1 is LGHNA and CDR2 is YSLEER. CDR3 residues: CASSQDSGTSDTGELFF. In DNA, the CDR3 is TGCGCCAGCAGCCAAGATAGCGGGACTAGCGACACCGGGGAGCTGTTTTTT.

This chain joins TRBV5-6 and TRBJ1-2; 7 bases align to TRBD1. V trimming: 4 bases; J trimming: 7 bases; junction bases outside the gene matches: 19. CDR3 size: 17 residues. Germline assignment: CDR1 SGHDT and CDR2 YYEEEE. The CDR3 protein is CASSRAWGDRVHRGYTF. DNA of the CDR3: TGTGCCAGCAGCCGCGCTTGGGGTGACAGGGTACATCGTGGCTACACCTTC.

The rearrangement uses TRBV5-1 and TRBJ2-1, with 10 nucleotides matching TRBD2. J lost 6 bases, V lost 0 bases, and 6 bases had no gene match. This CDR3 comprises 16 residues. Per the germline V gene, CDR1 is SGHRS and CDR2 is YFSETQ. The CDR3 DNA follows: TGCGCCAGCAGCTTGGGACTAGCGGGCGGATTCAATGAGCAGTTCTTC. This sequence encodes CASSLGLAGGFNEQFF.

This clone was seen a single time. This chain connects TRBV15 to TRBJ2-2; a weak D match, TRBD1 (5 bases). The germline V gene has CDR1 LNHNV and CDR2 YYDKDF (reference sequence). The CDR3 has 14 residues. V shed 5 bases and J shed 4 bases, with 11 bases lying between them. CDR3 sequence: CATSGIRVTGELFF. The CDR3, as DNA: TGTGCCACCAGCGGAATCAGGGTCACCGGGGAGCTGTTTTTT.

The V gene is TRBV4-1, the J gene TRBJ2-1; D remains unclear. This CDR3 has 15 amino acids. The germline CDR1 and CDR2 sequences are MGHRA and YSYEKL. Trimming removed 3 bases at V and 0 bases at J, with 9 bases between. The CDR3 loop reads CASSQPSVSYNEQFF. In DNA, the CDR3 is TGCGCCAGCAGCCAGCCCAGTGTCTCCTACAATGAGCAGTTCTTC.

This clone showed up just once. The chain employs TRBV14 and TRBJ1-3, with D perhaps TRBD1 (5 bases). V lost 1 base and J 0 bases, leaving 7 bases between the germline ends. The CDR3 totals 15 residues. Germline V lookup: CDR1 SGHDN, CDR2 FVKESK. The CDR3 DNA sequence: TGTGCCAGCAGCCAAGGGACAAACTCTGGAAACACCATATATTTT. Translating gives CASSQGTNSGNTIYF.

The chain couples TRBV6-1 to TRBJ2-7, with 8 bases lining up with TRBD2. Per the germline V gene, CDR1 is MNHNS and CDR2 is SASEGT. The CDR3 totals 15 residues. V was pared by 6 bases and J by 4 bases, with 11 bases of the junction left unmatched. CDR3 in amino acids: CASRGRSGGEYEQYF. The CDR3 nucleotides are TGTGCCAGCAGGGGTCGATCCGGGGGGGAATACGAGCAGTACTTC.

The CDR3 DNA sequence: TGTGCCAGCAGCCAAGATAGAATCCGCCGGTCCGGGGAGCTGTTTTTT. The encoded protein is CASSQDRIRRSGELFF. This sequence joins TRBV4-2 and TRBJ2-2; no firm D call. Trimming took off 0 bases at V and 6 bases at J, with 14 bases between the two ends. There are 16 residues in the CDR3. Germline CDR1 reads LGHNA; CDR2 reads YNFKEQ.

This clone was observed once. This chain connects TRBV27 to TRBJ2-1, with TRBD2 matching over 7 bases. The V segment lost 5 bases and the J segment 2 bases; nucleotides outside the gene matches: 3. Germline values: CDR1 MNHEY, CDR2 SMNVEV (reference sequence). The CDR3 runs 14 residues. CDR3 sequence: CASSASGTYNEQFF. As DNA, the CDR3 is TGTGCCAGCAGTGCGAGCGGGACCTACAATGAGCAGTTCTTC.